This T cell receptor (beta chain) was profiled in a study of blood T cell repertoires in COVID-19. Looking at the study overall: Some COVID-19 samples were acute and others convalescent; all came from the United States, Italy and Spain. Nucleic acid was either cDNA or gDNA, and it came from T cells, B-cell-depleted T cells, or PBMCs.

As processed by the authors: Counts of nucleated cells, estimated from reference gene primer amplification, were obtained. Profiled with immunoSEQ multiplex PCR; TCRdb holds only in-frame clones, not every one. That table supplies the V and J calls and clone size; D and trimming were determined from the DNA. The sample shows over 150,000 clones, approximately 80% of them seen only once. The length of the CDR3 is 15 residues. Germline CDR1 LGHDT, CDR2 YNNKEL (reference sequence). V was clipped by 5 bases and J by 9 bases, with 22 bases between them. Sequencing was performed on peripheral blood. The sequence was collected from a woman aged 60-70 years with acute or convalescent COVID-19. The rearrangement uses TRBV3-1 (or the pseudogene TRBV3-2) and TRBJ2-5; tentatively, D is TRBD2 (6 bases). Written as DNA, the CDR3 is TGTGCCAGCAGCAATTTCCAGGTGCGGGACGGGGCCCAGTACTTC. It specifies CASSNFQVRDGAQYF.